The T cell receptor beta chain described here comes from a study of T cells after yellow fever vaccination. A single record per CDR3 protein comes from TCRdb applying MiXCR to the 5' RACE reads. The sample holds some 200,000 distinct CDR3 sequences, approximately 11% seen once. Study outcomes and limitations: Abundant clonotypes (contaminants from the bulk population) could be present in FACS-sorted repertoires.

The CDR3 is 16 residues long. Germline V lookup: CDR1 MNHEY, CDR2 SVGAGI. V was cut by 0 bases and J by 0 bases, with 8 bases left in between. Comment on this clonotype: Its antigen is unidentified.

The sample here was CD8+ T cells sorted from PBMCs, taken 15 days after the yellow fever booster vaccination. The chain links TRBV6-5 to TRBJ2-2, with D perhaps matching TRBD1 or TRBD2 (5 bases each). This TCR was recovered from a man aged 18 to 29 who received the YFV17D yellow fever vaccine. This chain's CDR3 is CASSYSGTPNTGELFF. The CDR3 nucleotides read TGTGCCAGCAGTTACTCGGGGACCCCGAACACCGGGGAGCTGTTTTTT.